This T cell receptor beta chain stems from a study of blood T cell repertoires in COVID-19 (TCRdb year 2020). With respect to the entire study: The collaborator samples originated in the United States, Italy and Spain and spanned the acute and convalescent phases of COVID-19. The repertoires were released in a freely available public database meant as a resource for research on the immune response to SARS-CoV-2. Where available, HLA class I and class II types were taken from metadata supplied by the sample provider and were not determined by assay-based typing. The dataset comprised deeply sampled blood TCRbeta repertoires from subjects exposed to, actively infected with, or recovered from COVID-19. The prospective study material was composed of cDNA or gDNA derived from T cells, B-cell-depleted T cells, or PBMCs. The sample metadata nearly always contained a de-identified subject ID, COVID-19 status, age in years and sex. Samples were obtained from the ongoing ImmuneRACE study (first 160 participants) and from some 1,200 subjects provided by 6 global collaborators. What the research found in general, with its limitations: The quantity of clinical and demographic metadata differed by source and by participant and was supplied without curation.

On this clone itself: Its specific antigen is unknown. No base quality information exists; no much larger clone differs at one position.

The immunoSEQ Assay, a bias-controlled multiplex PCR, was used to amplify TCRbeta CDR3 regions from genomic DNA. The paper's processing steps were these. Within the assay, amplification of reference gene primers was used to estimate how many nucleated cells each sample contained. To quantify the absolute abundance of each unique TCRbeta CDR3 rearrangement, sequence reads were collapsed and filtered. For each sample, productive Simpson clonality was calculated by taking the square root of Simpson's diversity index across productive rearrangements. The source is immuneACCESS, and TCRdb retained only in-frame sequences with V and J called. Part of the clones is not carried over; for the studies checked, unresolved V genes explain less than half of this, and the remainder is unexplained. V and J calls and clone size are those listed in that table; D and trimming were worked out from the DNA. The table for this sample lists about 220,000 clones; 75% to 90% of them were counted only once. The ten largest clones represent 2.2% of the sample.

Another Seattle source contributed samples from volunteer blood donors who had recovered from COVID-19. Collaborating institutions collected whole blood in K2EDTA tubes following their own protocols. For TCRbeta analysis, collaborator samples were shipped as frozen whole blood, as isolated PBMCs, or as DNA extracted from either sample type. The sequenced sample was peripheral blood. This receptor was obtained from a man younger than 45 who had recovered from COVID-19.

Here is the DNA: TGTGCCAGCAAGGAACGGGGGGGCCGGACCGGGGAGCTGTTTTTT. It specifies CASKERGGRTGELFF. Recombination connected TRBV2 to TRBJ2-2; TRBD2 lines up with 8 middle nucleotides. Based on the germline V gene, the CDR1 and CDR2 sequences are SNHLY and FYNNEI. The CDR3 spans 15 residues, from the cysteine through the phenylalanine. Of the read, only the CDR3 DNA is kept; its 45 bases are in frame from base 1. V is cut back by 7 bases and J by 5 bases, with 9 bases in the junction unmatched.